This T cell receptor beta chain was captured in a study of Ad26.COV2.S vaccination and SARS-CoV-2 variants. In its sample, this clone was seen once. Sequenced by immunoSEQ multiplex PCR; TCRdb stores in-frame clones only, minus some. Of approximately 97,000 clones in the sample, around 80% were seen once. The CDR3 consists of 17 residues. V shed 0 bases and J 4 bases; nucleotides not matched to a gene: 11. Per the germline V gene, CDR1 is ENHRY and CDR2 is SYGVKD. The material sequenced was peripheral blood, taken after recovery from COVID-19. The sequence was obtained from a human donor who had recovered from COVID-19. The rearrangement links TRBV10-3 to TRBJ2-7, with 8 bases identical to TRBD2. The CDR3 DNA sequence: TGTGCCATCAGTGAGTCGGCTCGGGGGGGAAAAACGTACGAGCAGTACTTC. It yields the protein CAISESARGGKTYEQYF.